This entry is about one T cell receptor (beta chain). Per the study methods: Amplification of reference gene primers was used by the study to estimate nucleated cell counts. TCRdb's table, derived via immunoSEQ multiplex PCR, lists solely in-frame clones and lacks some. That table supplies the V and J calls and clone size; D and trimming were determined from the DNA. Of about 100,000 clones in the sample, about 89% are singletons; the top ten hold under 1.5%. This sample is part of a study of blood T cell repertoires in COVID-19. The wider study: Material from acute and convalescent COVID-19 was sourced from the United States, Italy and Spain. Sources were T cells, B-cell-depleted T cells, or PBMCs; the material itself was cDNA or gDNA.

V was pared by 2 bases and J by 6 bases, with 12 bases between. The CDR3 runs 15 residues. Germline-derived CDR1 and CDR2 are SGDLS and YYNGEE. The J gene is TRBJ1-6, the V gene TRBV9; D perhaps matches TRBD1 (6 bases). Material for sequencing was peripheral blood. The clonotype originates from a woman younger than 45 with acute or convalescent COVID-19. CDR3 DNA: TGTGCCAGCAGCGTTGATCCAGGGGTTAATTCACCCCTCCACTTT. This codes for CASSVDPGVNSPLHF.